This TCR beta chain was retrieved from a study of blood T cell repertoires in COVID-19. The CDR3 length is 15 residues. The trim removed 2 bases at V and 5 bases at J, leaving 8 bases unmatched. Germline V lookup: CDR1 SGHRS, CDR2 YFSETQ. Per the original methods: Amplification with reference gene primers provided the estimates of nucleated cell counts. Data came from immunoSEQ multiplex PCR; TCRdb stores just in-frame clones and leaves some out. The DNA gave D and trimming, while V, J and clone size come from that table. The data show around 43,000 clones, with approximately 89% seen just once and 9% held by the top ten.

The V call is TRBV5-1, the J call TRBJ2-5; TRBD1 matches at 8 bases. The sequenced sample consisted of peripheral blood. The TCR originated in a woman in her seventies with acute or convalescent COVID-19. The CDR3 loop is CASSFTETGDETQYF. The CDR3 DNA sequence: TGCGCCAGCAGCTTTACCGAGACAGGGGATGAGACCCAGTACTTC. Looking up the rest from reference TRBV5-1 and TRBJ2-5 gives the full variable domain: KAGVTQTPRYLIKTRGQQVTLSCSPISGHRSVSWYQQTPGQGLQFLFEYFSETQRNKGNFPGRFSGRQFSNSRSEMNVSTLELGDSALYLCASSFTETGDETQYFGPGTRLLVL.